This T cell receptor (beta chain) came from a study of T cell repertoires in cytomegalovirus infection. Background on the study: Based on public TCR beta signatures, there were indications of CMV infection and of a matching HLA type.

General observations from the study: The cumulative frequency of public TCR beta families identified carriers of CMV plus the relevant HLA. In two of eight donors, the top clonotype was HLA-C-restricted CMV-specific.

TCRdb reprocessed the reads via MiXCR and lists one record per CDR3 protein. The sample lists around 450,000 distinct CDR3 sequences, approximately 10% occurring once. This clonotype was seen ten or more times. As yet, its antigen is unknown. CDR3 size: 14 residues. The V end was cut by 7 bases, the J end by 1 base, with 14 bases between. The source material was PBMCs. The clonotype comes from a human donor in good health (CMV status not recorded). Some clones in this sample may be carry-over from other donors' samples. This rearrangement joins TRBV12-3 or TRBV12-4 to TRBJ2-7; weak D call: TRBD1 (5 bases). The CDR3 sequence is CASTDPQDSYEQYF. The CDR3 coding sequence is TGTGCCAGCACCGATCCACAGGATTCCTACGAGCAGTACTTC.